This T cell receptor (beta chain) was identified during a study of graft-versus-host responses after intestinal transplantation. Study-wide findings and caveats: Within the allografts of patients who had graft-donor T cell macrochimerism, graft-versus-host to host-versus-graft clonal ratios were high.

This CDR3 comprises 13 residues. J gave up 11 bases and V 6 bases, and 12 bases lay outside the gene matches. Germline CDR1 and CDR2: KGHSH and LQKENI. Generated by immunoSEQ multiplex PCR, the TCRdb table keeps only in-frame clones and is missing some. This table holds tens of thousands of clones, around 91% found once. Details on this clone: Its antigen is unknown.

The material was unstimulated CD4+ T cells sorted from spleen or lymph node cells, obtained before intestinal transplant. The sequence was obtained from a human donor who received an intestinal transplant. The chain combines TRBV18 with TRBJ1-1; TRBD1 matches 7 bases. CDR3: CASSPAIDRVAFF. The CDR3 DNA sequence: TGTGCCAGCTCCCCAGCTATTGACAGGGTTGCTTTCTTT.